This TCR beta chain was captured in a study of spatial heterogeneity in lung cancer. Overall study findings and caveats: Higher tumor mutation counts went along with higher counts of expanded intratumoral alpha and beta TCRs.

TCRdb reanalysed the 5' RACE reads using MiXCR and keeps one entry per CDR3 protein. The data show several thousand distinct CDR3 sequences, around 15% seen once. Time point indicated: sample taken at primary tumor resection. The donor population consisted of approximately 68 patients with untreated, early-stage non-small cell lung cancer. This clonotype was counted at least ten times. Its antigen is not known. This beta chain is off target for a library built for alpha chains, so its abundance means little. This CDR3 is 15 amino acids long. Germline V gene lookup returns CDR1 MNHNS and CDR2 SASEGT. V was trimmed by 5 bases and J by 7 bases, leaving 18 bases between them.

This chain connects TRBV6-1 to TRBJ1-5, with D possibly matching TRBD1 (6 bases). The sequence was collected from a male donor with early-stage non-small cell lung cancer. Sequenced here: lung tumor tissue, sampled at surgery. CDR3 sequence (DNA): TGTGCCAGCAGTCGGCCACTTGTCAGGGGCCAGCCCCAGCATTTT. This gives the protein CASSRPLVRGQPQHF.